What follows are 27 T cell receptor beta chains derived from one specimen sequenced in a study of Ad26.COV2.S vaccination and SARS-CoV-2 variants. Treatment here: 15 to 20 received Ad26.COV2.S at low or high dose, single or two shots; about 5 received placebo; per-sample allocation not given. Sampling was performed 63 days after the first vaccine or placebo injection. Generated by immunoSEQ multiplex PCR, the TCRdb table keeps only in-frame clones and is missing some. The table shows approximately 300,000 clones, with about 82% occurring only once. The material was peripheral blood, obtained in a trial of Ad26.COV2.S vaccine versus placebo. These receptors all come from a person between 18 and 65 years old who received the Ad26.COV2.S COVID-19 vaccine or a placebo.

This chain links TRBV5-1 with TRBJ2-5, with TRBD2 matching over 8 bases. Looked up from germline, CDR1 is SGHRS and CDR2 is YFSETQ. The CDR3 contains 14 residues. Trimming cost V 4 bases and J 3 bases; bases outside gene matches: 5. This CDR3 is CASSEGLGKETQYF. The CDR3 bases are TGCGCCAGCAGCGAGGGACTAGGAAAAGAGACCCAGTACTTC.

This chain joins TRBV6-6 and TRBJ1-5; 10 bases are shared with TRBD1. Germline V gene lookup returns CDR1 MNHNY and CDR2 SVGAGI (reference sequence). The CDR3 has 14 amino acids. Germline trimming cut 9 bases from V and 5 bases from J; bases unmatched to any gene: 7. The DNA of the CDR3 is TGTGCCAGTAGCCGGGACAGGGGATATCAGCCCCAGCATTTT. Residues: CASSRDRGYQPQHF.

This rearrangement joins TRBV28 to TRBJ1-2, with TRBD1 matching 11 bases. V was clipped by 6 bases and J by 7 bases; unmatched bases: 10. The CDR3 contains 15 residues. Germline V CDR1 and CDR2: MDHEN, SYDVKM. The DNA of the CDR3 is TGTGCCAGCAGGGGGCCCGGACAGGGGGCCGTTGGCTACACCTTC. This translates into CASRGPGQGAVGYTF.

V is TRBV15 and J is TRBJ1-3; D remains unclear. This CDR3 has 14 amino acids. CDR1 and CDR2 (germline): LNHNV, YYDKDF (reference sequence). Trimming took off 4 bases at V and 0 bases at J, with 7 bases between the two ends. The CDR3 sequence: CATSKPASGNTIYF. CDR3 nucleotide sequence: TGTGCCACCAGCAAACCGGCCTCTGGAAACACCATATATTTT.

This sequence joins TRBV2 and TRBJ1-2, with 8 positions matching TRBD1. The junction had 7 bases not matched to a gene; V was cut back by 9 bases and J by 1 base. The CDR3 length is 14 residues. Germline CDR1 and CDR2: SNHLY and FYNNEI. CDR3 region: CASGVDRDNYGYTF. CDR3 bases: TGTGCCAGTGGAGTGGACAGGGATAACTATGGCTACACCTTC.

The chain is built from TRBV11-2 and TRBJ1-4; D is undetermined. The CDR3 covers 12 residues. The germline V gene has CDR1 SGHAT and CDR2 FQNNGV. V dropped 0 bases and J dropped 11 bases, with 7 bases sitting between them. The CDR3 DNA is TGTGCCAGCAGCTTAGAGGGTACCAAACTGTTTTTT. It is translated as CASSLEGTKLFF.

In this sample, this clone turned up once. The chain has TRBV28 and TRBJ2-5; the D call may be TRBD1 or TRBD2 (6 bases each). The V gene's germline CDR1 is MDHEN and CDR2 SYDVKM. V lost 7 bases and J lost 5, with 11 bases in between. The CDR3 is 12 residues long. The CDR3 region has the DNA TGTGCCAGCACCCAGGGGAGGGAGACCCAGTACTTC. Residues: CASTQGRETQYF.

V and J are TRBV7-2 and TRBJ2-7; 7 nucleotides agree with TRBD1. CDR3 size: 15 residues. The V and J ends lost 5 bases and 3 bases, in that order; junction bases with no gene match: 10. Germline CDR1 is SGHTA and CDR2 is FQGNSA. The CDR3 sequence: CASSLDRDLSYEQYF. Here the CDR3 DNA reads TGTGCCAGCAGCCTAGACAGGGACCTGAGCTACGAGCAGTACTTC.

The genes are TRBV7-2 and TRBJ1-4; D may be TRBD1 (6 bases). V was pared by 1 base and J by 8 bases, with 14 bases between. The CDR3 contains 15 residues. Germline loops: CDR1 SGHTA, CDR2 FQGNSA. Here the CDR3 reads CASSLGGGLREKLFF. In DNA, the CDR3 is TGTGCCAGCAGCTTAGGCGGGGGGCTGCGAGAAAAACTGTTTTTT.

The V call is TRBV9, the J call TRBJ2-5; perhaps D is TRBD1 or TRBD2 (5 bases each). The CDR3 has 16 residues. From germline, CDR1 is SGDLS and CDR2 YYNGEE. V shed 0 bases and J shed 4 bases, with 16 bases lying between them. The CDR3 DNA reads TGTGCCAGCAGCGTAGGGGGCCAGCGGAGACCAGAGACCCAGTACTTC. It is translated as CASSVGGQRRPETQYF. Full variable domain (outside the CDR3, taken from reference TRBV9 and TRBJ2-5): DSGVTQTPKHLITATGQRVTLRCSPRSGDLSVYWYQQSLDQGLQFLIQYYNGEERAKGNILERFSAQQFPDLHSELNLSSLELGDSALYFCASSVGGQRRPETQYFGPGTRLLVL.

Only a few counts were recorded for this clone. This chain links TRBV30 with TRBJ1-2; TRBD1 matches 7 bases. Trimming removed 2 bases from V and 4 bases from J; junction bases left unmatched: 16. CDR3 length: 17 residues. Per germline, CDR1 GTSNPN and CDR2 SVGIG (reference sequence). In DNA, the CDR3 is TGTGCCTGGAGTTCGGGAGGCATCCAGGGACAGATCTATGGCTACACCTTC. Translation: CAWSSGGIQGQIYGYTF.

The rearrangement uses TRBV29-1 and TRBJ1-6, with D tentatively TRBD1 (5 bases). Germline values: CDR1 SQVTM, CDR2 ANQGSEA. Trimming took 6 bases from V and 7 from J, leaving 13 bases between them. The CDR3 is 13 residues long. Here the CDR3 reads CSVSRDMNSPLHF. As DNA, the CDR3 is TGCAGCGTAAGCAGGGATATGAATTCACCCCTCCACTTT.

The V gene is TRBV4-2, the J gene TRBJ1-2; a possible D gene is TRBD1 (5 bases). CDR3 length equals 12 residues. CDR1 and CDR2 from the germline V gene are LGHNA and YNFKEQ. V was clipped by 2 bases and J by 8 bases, with 9 bases between them. The CDR3: CASSQQGRGYTF. As DNA, the CDR3 is TGTGCCAGCAGCCAACAGGGTCGGGGCTACACCTTC.

V gene TRBV20-1 combines with J gene TRBJ1-3, with TRBD1 as a possible D gene (5 bases). The CDR3 consists of 16 residues. Between the trimmed V and J ends, which lost 3 bases and 0 bases, there was a span of 15 bases. Germline CDR1 is DFQATT and CDR2 is SNEGSKA (reference sequence). CDR3 in DNA: TGCAGTGCTAGTGGTGGGGGGGGAAGCTCTGGAAACACCATATATTTT. It encodes CSASGGGGSSGNTIYF.

CDR3 in amino acids: CASSLGRGQGYGYTF. The CDR3 DNA sequence: TGTGCCAGCAGCTTAGGCCGGGGACAGGGGTATGGCTACACCTTC. The gene calls are TRBV5-4 and TRBJ1-2, with TRBD1 matching 10 bases. Germline V CDR1 and CDR2: SGHNT, YYREEE (reference sequence). This CDR3 contains 15 residues. V lost 2 bases and J lost 5; bases outside the gene matches: 6.

This chain connects TRBV5-1 to TRBJ1-1, with a weak D call TRBD1 (5 bases). Trimming cost V 2 bases and J 2 bases, with 31 bases left between them. The germline CDR1 and CDR2 sequences are SGHRS and YFSETQ. The CDR3 runs to 21 residues. CDR3 sequence (DNA): TGCGCCAGCAGCTTTATACAGGAGACCGTTAGAACACTGGCTTCCAACACTGAAGCTTTCTTT. Translating gives CASSFIQETVRTLASNTEAFF.

This chain's CDR3 is CASSPNTIPGIRNTEAFF. The DNA for the CDR3 is TGTGCCAGCAGCCCCAATACTATTCCGGGGATTAGGAACACTGAAGCTTTCTTT. The chain has TRBV9 and TRBJ1-1; D is undetermined. The ends were cut back, 4 bases at V and 1 base at J, with 23 bases in the middle. Germline CDR1 and CDR2: SGDLS and YYNGEE. There are 18 residues in the CDR3.

This rearrangement joins TRBV5-1 to TRBJ2-2; 9 positions match TRBD2. Trimming took 2 bases from V and 4 from J; bases not matched to a gene: 9. This CDR3 has 17 amino acids. The germline V gene has CDR1 SGHRS and CDR2 YFSETQ. CDR3 in DNA: TGCGCCAGCAGCTTACCCGGGACTAGCAGGCCCACCGGGGAGCTGTTTTTT. Translation gives CASSLPGTSRPTGELFF.

The chain is built from TRBV19 and TRBJ1-3; TRBD1 is a possible D gene (6 bases). The V end was cut by 7 bases, the J end by 4 bases, with 14 bases between. The germline CDR1 and CDR2 sequences are LNHDA and SQIVND (reference sequence). This CDR3 contains 14 residues. CDR3 DNA: TGTGCCAGTACACCGACAGGTCCCGGAAACACCATATATTTT. It encodes CASTPTGPGNTIYF.

The chain recombines TRBV6-1 with TRBJ2-7; 7 positions agree with TRBD2. With V trimmed by 3 bases and J by 5 bases, 4 bases remained unmatched. Per germline, CDR1 MNHNS and CDR2 SASEGT. This CDR3 has 13 residues. In DNA, the CDR3 is TGTGCCAGCAGTGAGGCGGGGACTAACGAGCAGTACTTC. It yields the protein CASSEAGTNEQYF.

The V call is TRBV5-6, the J call TRBJ1-1; D not resolved. V was shortened by 5 bases and J by 0 bases, with 11 bases between the two germline ends. The CDR3 runs to 14 residues. Germline assignment: CDR1 SGHDT and CDR2 YYEEEE. CDR3 coding DNA: TGTGCCAGCAGTCGACAAAACTTGAACACTGAAGCTTTCTTT. This codes for CASSRQNLNTEAFF.

This clone is a singleton in its sample. CDR3 in amino acids: CASSLDNDRETFF. The CDR3 DNA reads TGCGCCAGCAGCTTGGACAACGACCGGGAGACTTTCTTT. V and J are TRBV5-1 and TRBJ1-1; D call uncertain. Trimming took off 0 bases at V and 12 bases at J, with 15 bases between the two ends. Germline assignment: CDR1 SGHRS and CDR2 YFSETQ. The CDR3 contains 13 residues.

The chain links TRBV6-5 to TRBJ1-5, with TRBD1 matching 8 bases. The ends lost 7 bases at V and 2 bases at J; junction bases unmatched: 7. CDR3 length: 15 residues. Germline-derived CDR1 and CDR2 are MNHEY and SVGAGI. The DNA of the CDR3 is TGTGCCAGCACTCACAGGGGGGCGGGCAATCAGCCCCAGCATTTT. Its protein is CASTHRGAGNQPQHF.

The chain couples TRBV27 to TRBJ2-3; 7 nucleotides align to TRBD1. CDR3 length equals 15 residues. The junction had 11 bases not matched to a gene; V was cut back by 6 bases and J by 5 bases. In germline, CDR1 is MNHEY, CDR2 SMNVEV (reference sequence). The CDR3 reads CASSPLGQNKDTQYF. The CDR3 DNA follows: TGTGCCAGCAGCCCGTTGGGACAGAACAAAGATACGCAGTATTTT.

The gene calls are TRBV20-1 and TRBJ1-2, with a tentative D call TRBD1 (6 bases). From germline, CDR1 is DFQATT and CDR2 SNEGSKA (reference sequence). The CDR3 covers 11 residues. Trimming took off 8 bases at V and 3 bases at J, with 10 bases between the two ends. CDR3 in DNA: TGCAGTTCGGGGGCAGACTATGGCTACACCTTC. Translating gives CSSGADYGYTF.

This rearrangement joins TRBV6-2 or TRBV6-3 to TRBJ1-1; D is unresolved. Germline values: CDR1 MNHEY, CDR2 SVGEGT. The CDR3 is 15 residues long. The ends were cut back, 2 bases at V and 1 base at J, with 11 bases in the middle. In nucleotides, the CDR3 is TGTGCCAGCAGTTACGCCGATTATAAGAACACTGAAGCTTTCTTT. This codes for CASSYADYKNTEAFF.

This clone was picked up one time. V is TRBV7-9 and J is TRBJ2-5, with D maybe TRBD1 (6 bases). Trimming took off 5 bases at V and 2 bases at J, with 15 bases between the two ends. The CDR3 spans 15 residues. The germline gives CDR1 SEHNR, CDR2 FQNEAQ (reference sequence). The CDR3: CASSPSRGLQETQYF. Written as DNA, the CDR3 is TGTGCCAGCAGCCCCAGCAGGGGCTTACAAGAGACCCAGTACTTC.